The 29 T cell receptor beta chains reported below all come from one sample, sequenced in a study of shared clonotypes between healthy human individuals. Libraries were prepared by immunoSEQ multiplex PCR; TCRdb keeps only in-frame clonotypes and omits some of them. The table lists roughly 1 million clones, around 74% of them singletons. Sequencing was carried out using memory CD4+ T cells sorted from blood. Stated subset: CD45RA-negative fraction. The receptors derive from a young man in good health.

The chain has TRBV2 and TRBJ2-3; no clear D. There are 18 residues in the CDR3. Germline lookup yields CDR1 SNHLY and CDR2 FYNNEI. Trimming stripped 4 bases from V and 3 bases from J, with 23 bases between. As DNA, the CDR3 is TGTGCCAGCAGTGTTACGAGCGCCGGTTTCAGAAGGACAGATACGCAGTATTTT. This gives the protein CASSVTSAGFRRTDTQYF.

The J gene is TRBJ2-1, the V gene TRBV4-3; D gene ambiguous. CDR3 length equals 15 residues. V lost 0 bases and J 4 bases, leaving 10 bases between the germline ends. Germline V CDR1 and CDR2: LGHNA, YSLEER. The CDR3 reads CASSQEGGWYNEQFF. CDR3 DNA sequence: TGCGCCAGCAGCCAAGAGGGCGGTTGGTACAATGAGCAGTTCTTC.

This clone has only a few counts. The genes are TRBV2 and TRBJ1-6; 7 positions agree with TRBD1. Unmatched junction bases numbered 6, after V lost 6 bases and J lost 4 bases. The V gene's germline CDR1 is SNHLY and CDR2 FYNNEI. The CDR3 contains 15 residues. The CDR3: CASRAGTVYNSPLHF. DNA of the CDR3: TGTGCCAGCAGGGCCGGGACAGTTTATAATTCACCCCTCCACTTT.

Comment on this clone: One end of the junction fails to match germline, which may point to a read error. This chain uses TRBV7-7 with TRBJ2-5; tentatively, D is TRBD1 (6 bases). Looked up from germline, CDR1 is SSHAT and CDR2 is FNYEAQ (reference sequence). The CDR3 has 15 amino acids. The CDR3 protein is CASSPRAGAVETQYF. The DNA of the CDR3 is TGTGCTAGCAGCCCTCGCGCAGGGGCGGTCGAGACCCAGTACTTC.

The chain carries TRBV2 and TRBJ2-2; weak D call: TRBD2 (6 bases). This CDR3 region has 15 residues. V was shortened by 4 bases and J by 6 bases, with 15 bases between the two germline ends. Germline CDR1 and CDR2: SNHLY and FYNNEI. CDR3 amino acids: CASSGEDYSSGELFF. CDR3 in DNA: TGTGCCAGCAGTGGGGAGGACTATTCGTCCGGGGAGCTGTTTTTT.

The chain joins TRBV6-5 to TRBJ1-6; 8 bases are a match to TRBD1. V was pared by 5 bases and J by 2 bases, with 2 bases of the junction left unmatched. Per germline, CDR1 MNHEY and CDR2 SVGAGI. The CDR3 consists of 15 residues. CDR3 sequence: CASSGQGAYNSPLHF. In nucleotides, the CDR3 is TGTGCCAGCAGTGGACAGGGCGCCTATAATTCACCCCTCCACTTT.

The J gene is TRBJ1-2, the V gene TRBV19, with a possible D match to TRBD1 (5 bases). This CDR3 contains 14 residues. The V gene lost 6 bases and the J gene lost 8 bases, with 19 bases spanning the gap. Germline V gene sequence: CDR1 LNHDA, CDR2 SQIVND (reference sequence). The CDR3 region is CASREQGSVGGYTF. Here the CDR3 DNA reads TGTGCCAGTAGGGAGCAGGGAAGTGTGGGAGGCTACACCTTC.

The V gene is TRBV5-6, the J gene TRBJ1-2; TRBD1 aligns across 11 bases. Germline V gene sequence: CDR1 SGHDT, CDR2 YYEEEE. The CDR3 extends over 17 amino acids. The V and J ends lost 4 bases and 4 bases, in that order; junction bases with no gene match: 12. CDR3 sequence reads: CASSRDRGRVSAYGYTF. Here the CDR3 DNA reads TGTGCCAGCAGCCGGGACAGGGGGAGGGTGTCGGCCTATGGCTACACCTTC.

V and J are TRBV10-1 and TRBJ2-7; 8 bases are a match to TRBD2. CDR3 length: 15 residues. Per germline, CDR1 WNHNN and CDR2 SYGVQD (reference sequence). J was trimmed by 6 bases and V by 3 bases; bases with no gene match: 10. The CDR3 here is CASSDRREGRSEQYF. The CDR3 bases are TGCGCCAGCAGTGACCGTCGGGAGGGCCGGAGCGAGCAGTACTTC.

The gene calls are TRBV7-9 and TRBJ1-2; D unresolved. The V gene's germline CDR1 is SEHNR and CDR2 FQNEAQ (reference sequence). The germline V and J ends were trimmed by 5 bases and 0 bases, with 16 bases remaining between them. The CDR3 runs to 16 residues. CDR3 nucleotides: TGTGCCAGCAGCGAGACCCGACGCGAACCTAACTATGGCTACACCTTC. Amino acid sequence: CASSETRREPNYGYTF. Full variable domain (missing parts from reference TRBV7-9 and TRBJ1-2): DTGVSQNPRHKITKRGQNVTFRCDPISEHNRLYWYRQTLGQGPEFLTYFQNEAQLEKSRLLSDRFSAERPKGSFSTLEIQRTEQGDSAMYLCASSETRREPNYGYTFGSGTRLTVV.

The chain links TRBV9 to TRBJ2-3; D tentatively fits TRBD1 or TRBD2 (5 bases each). There are 16 residues in the CDR3. V was pared by 4 bases and J by 3 bases, with 18 bases between. Germline CDR1 and CDR2: SGDLS and YYNGEE. CDR3 loop: CASSPVWGIHTDTQYF. DNA for the CDR3: TGTGCCAGCAGCCCCGTTTGGGGGATCCATACAGATACGCAGTATTTT. The variable domain in full, completed from reference TRBV9 and TRBJ2-3, reads DSGVTQTPKHLITATGQRVTLRCSPRSGDLSVYWYQQSLDQGLQFLIQYYNGEERAKGNILERFSAQQFPDLHSELNLSSLELGDSALYFCASSPVWGIHTDTQYFGPGTRLTVL.

The CDR3 bases are TGCGCCAGCAGCTTGGCAACATATAACACTGAAGCTTTCTTT. It specifies CASSLATYNTEAFF. J is TRBJ1-1 and V is TRBV5-1; unclear D gene. CDR3 length: 14 residues. From germline, CDR1 is SGHRS and CDR2 YFSETQ. The V end was cut by 0 bases, the J end by 2 bases, with 8 bases between.

The rearrangement joins TRBV18 to TRBJ2-5; 9 bases are shared with TRBD1. The length of the CDR3 is 13 residues. J gave up 4 bases and V 5 bases, and 2 bases lay outside the gene matches. Germline V gene sequence: CDR1 KGHSH, CDR2 LQKENI. The CDR3 loop is CASSKGQGETQYF. The CDR3 DNA sequence: TGTGCCAGCTCAAAGGGACAGGGAGAGACCCAGTACTTC.

The chain couples TRBV30 to TRBJ1-3; D is unresolved. Trimming took 3 bases from V and 4 from J, leaving 7 bases between them. The length of the CDR3 is 12 residues. Looked up from germline, CDR1 is GTSNPN and CDR2 is SVGIG (reference sequence). CDR3 DNA sequence: TGTGCCTGGAGGCAATCCGGAAACACCATATATTTT. Translation gives CAWRQSGNTIYF. The full variable domain, in which reference TRBV30 and TRBJ1-3 provide the parts outside the CDR3, is SQTIHQWPATLVQPVGSPLSLECTVEGTSNPNLYWYRQAAGRGLQLLFYSVGIGQISSEVPQNLSASRPQDRQFILSSKKLLLSDSGFYLCAWRQSGNTIYFGEGSWLTVV.

This clone was observed at least ten times. The chain combines TRBV27 with TRBJ2-1; no definite D call. Trimming took 3 bases from V and 5 from J, leaving 20 bases between them. CDR3 size: 17 residues. Germline CDR1 reads MNHEY; CDR2 reads SMNVEV (reference sequence). CDR3 DNA: TGTGCCAGCAGTTTCAAAGGGAATCCACAAACCAACAATGAGCAGTTCTTC. Amino acids: CASSFKGNPQTNNEQFF.

J is TRBJ1-2 and V is TRBV7-2; no clear D. With 4 bases removed from V and 5 bases from J, the gap between germline ends came to 8 bases. CDR1 is SGHTA and CDR2 is FQGNSA in the germline V gene. This CDR3 has 12 amino acids. CDR3 sequence: CASSSAGYGYTF. CDR3 bases: TGTGCCAGCAGCTCCGCCGGGTATGGCTACACCTTC.

The chain employs TRBV12-5 and TRBJ1-5; 7 nucleotides line up with TRBD1. This CDR3 region has 12 residues. Trimming took 6 bases from V and 15 from J; bases not matched to a gene: 11. CDR1 and CDR2 (germline): LGHNT, FRNRAP. The chain's CDR3 is CASGNRDSPRHF. The CDR3 DNA reads as TGTGCTAGTGGCAACCGGGACAGCCCTCGGCATTTT.

This clone was counted only a few times. This chain uses TRBV30 with TRBJ1-4; D call uncertain. The length of the CDR3 is 14 residues. Germline V lookup: CDR1 GTSNPN, CDR2 SVGIG (reference sequence). The V and J ends lost 2 bases and 2 bases respectively, with 9 bases between them. The CDR3 reads CAWSPGTTNEKLFF. CDR3 sequence (DNA): TGTGCCTGGAGTCCCGGTACGACTAATGAAAAACTGTTTTTT.

This sequence joins TRBV27 and TRBJ1-2; D call uncertain. The V gene lost 3 bases and the J gene lost 4 bases, with 12 bases spanning the gap. This CDR3 comprises 14 residues. CDR1 is MNHEY, CDR2 SMNVEV, per germline (reference sequence). CDR3 coding DNA: TGTGCCAGCAGTTTTTCCGGGAAAGGCTATGGCTACACCTTC. Translation gives CASSFSGKGYGYTF.

The rearrangement joins TRBV6-5 to TRBJ1-3; D gene uncertain. The CDR3 is made up of 13 amino acids. V lost 4 bases and J lost 3, with 7 bases in between. Germline V gives CDR1 MNHEY, CDR2 SVGAGI. CDR3 in amino acids: CASSWRVGNTIYF. CDR3 bases: TGTGCCAGCAGTTGGCGCGTTGGAAACACCATATATTTT.

The chain carries TRBV9 and TRBJ2-1; tentative D call: TRBD2 (6 bases). Trimming shortened V by 0 bases and J by 4 bases, and 8 bases separated the two germline ends. The CDR3 runs 14 residues. CDR1 and CDR2 from the germline V gene are SGDLS and YYNGEE. CDR3 DNA: TGTGCCAGCAGCGTAGCGGGGGTATACAATGAGCAGTTCTTC. Encoded protein: CASSVAGVYNEQFF.

This chain connects TRBV19 to TRBJ2-2; 8 bases are shared with TRBD2. The germline gives CDR1 LNHDA, CDR2 SQIVND (reference sequence). The junction had 11 bases not matched to a gene; V was cut back by 7 bases and J by 7 bases. This CDR3 is built from 15 residues. CDR3 sequence reads: CASIKAGGKYGELFF. Here the CDR3 DNA reads TGTGCCAGTATTAAGGCGGGAGGAAAGTACGGGGAGCTGTTTTTT.

CDR3 nucleotides: TGTGCCAGCAGTTCCGAACTACAGGGGGCCACTGAAGCTTTCTTT. It yields the protein CASSSELQGATEAFF. The chain has TRBV27 and TRBJ1-1; 9 positions agree with TRBD1. From germline, CDR1 is MNHEY and CDR2 SMNVEV (reference sequence). The CDR3 is 15 residues long. With 4 bases clipped from V and 4 bases from J, the junction kept 7 bases outside the gene matches.

The V gene is TRBV2, the J gene TRBJ2-5, with D perhaps being TRBD1 or TRBD2 (5 bases each). The V gene lost 3 bases and the J gene lost 4 bases, with 12 bases spanning the gap. The CDR3 is made up of 14 amino acids. Germline V gives CDR1 SNHLY, CDR2 FYNNEI. In nucleotides, the CDR3 is TGTGCCAGCAGTGAGGGGGTATTCGGAGAGACCCAGTACTTC. This sequence encodes CASSEGVFGETQYF.

This clone was recorded a few times. V and J are TRBV30 and TRBJ1-3; D remains ambiguous. The germline CDR1 and CDR2 sequences are GTSNPN and SVGIG (reference sequence). The CDR3 contains 11 residues. V gave up 2 bases and J gave up 4 bases, with 3 bases separating them. CDR3 in DNA: TGTGCCTGGAGTCTCGGAAACACCATATATTTT. It codes for CAWSLGNTIYF.

The gene calls are TRBV15 and TRBJ2-1; TRBD1 is a possible D gene (6 bases). V lost 4 bases, J lost 9 bases, and 16 bases lay in between. This CDR3 is built from 14 residues. Germline lookup yields CDR1 LNHNV and CDR2 YYDKDF (reference sequence). CDR3 region: CATSIPGQRREQFF. The CDR3 DNA reads as TGTGCCACCAGCATTCCAGGACAGCGCCGTGAGCAGTTCTTC. The full variable domain, its missing parts supplied by reference TRBV15 and TRBJ2-1, is DAMVIQNPRYQVTQFGKPVTLSCSQTLNHNVMYWYQQKSSQAPKLLFHYYDKDFNNEADTPDNFQSRRPNTSFCFLDIRSPGLGDTAMYLCATSIPGQRREQFFGPGTRLTVL.

The rearrangement links TRBV19 to TRBJ2-7; D is tentatively TRBD1 or TRBD2 (5 bases each). The CDR3 sequence is 15 residues long. V lost 4 bases and J 3 bases, leaving 16 bases between the germline ends. CDR1 is LNHDA, CDR2 SQIVND, per germline (reference sequence). CDR3 nucleotide sequence: TGTGCCAGTAGTAAAGGGACCTGGGGAATCTACGAGCAGTACTTC. Protein: CASSKGTWGIYEQYF.

This clone was seen a handful of times. The V and J genes are TRBV5-6 and TRBJ1-1; a weak D match, TRBD1 (6 bases). V shed 3 bases and J shed 4 bases, with 19 bases lying between them. Germline V lookup: CDR1 SGHDT, CDR2 YYEEEE. The CDR3 runs to 16 residues. The CDR3 DNA follows: TGTGCCAGCAGCTCCCTGGCAGGGGTACATGGCACTGAAGCTTTCTTT. Its translation: CASSSLAGVHGTEAFF.

This sequence joins TRBV7-2 and TRBJ2-3; unclear D gene. The V gene lost 5 bases and the J gene lost 5 bases, with 11 bases spanning the gap. The CDR3 consists of 13 residues. Looked up from germline, CDR1 is SGHTA and CDR2 is FQGNSA. The CDR3 coding sequence is TGTGCCAGCAGCAGGCTAGTACGAGATACGCAGTATTTT. This sequence encodes CASSRLVRDTQYF.